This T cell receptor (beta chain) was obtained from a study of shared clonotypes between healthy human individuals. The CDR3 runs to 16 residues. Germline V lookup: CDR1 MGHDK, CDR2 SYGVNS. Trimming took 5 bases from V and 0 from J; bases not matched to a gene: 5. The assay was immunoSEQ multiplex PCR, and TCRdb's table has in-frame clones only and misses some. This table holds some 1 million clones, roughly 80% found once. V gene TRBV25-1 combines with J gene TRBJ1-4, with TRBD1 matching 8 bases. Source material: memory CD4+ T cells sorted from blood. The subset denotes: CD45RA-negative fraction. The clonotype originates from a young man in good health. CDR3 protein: CASSPGQGSTNEKLFF. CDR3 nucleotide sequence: TGTGCCAGCAGTCCTGGACAGGGTTCAACTAATGAAAAACTGTTTTTT.